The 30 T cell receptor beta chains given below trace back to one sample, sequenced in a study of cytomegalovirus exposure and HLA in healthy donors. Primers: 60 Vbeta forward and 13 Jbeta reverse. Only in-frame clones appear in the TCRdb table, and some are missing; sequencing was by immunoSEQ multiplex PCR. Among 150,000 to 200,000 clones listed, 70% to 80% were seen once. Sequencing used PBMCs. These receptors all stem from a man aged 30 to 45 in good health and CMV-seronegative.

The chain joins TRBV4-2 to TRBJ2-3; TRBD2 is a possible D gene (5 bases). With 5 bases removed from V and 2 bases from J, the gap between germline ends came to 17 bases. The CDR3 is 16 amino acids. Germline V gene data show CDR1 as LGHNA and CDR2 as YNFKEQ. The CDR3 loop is CASSSPGSANTDTQYF. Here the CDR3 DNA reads TGTGCCAGCAGCTCCCCGGGGAGCGCGAACACAGATACGCAGTATTTT.

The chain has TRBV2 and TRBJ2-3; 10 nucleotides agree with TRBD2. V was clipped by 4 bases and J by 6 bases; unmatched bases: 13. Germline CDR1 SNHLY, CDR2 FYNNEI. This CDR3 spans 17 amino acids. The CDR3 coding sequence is TGTGCCAGCAGTGTCCGCCGTACTAGCGGGATAGGTGATACGCAGTATTTT. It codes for CASSVRRTSGIGDTQYF. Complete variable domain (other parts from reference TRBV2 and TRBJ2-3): EPEVTQTPSHQVTQMGQEVILRCVPISNHLYFYWYRQILGQKVEFLVSFYNNEISEKSEIFDDQFSVERPDGSNFTLKIRSTKLEDSAMYFCASSVRRTSGIGDTQYFGPGTRLTVL.

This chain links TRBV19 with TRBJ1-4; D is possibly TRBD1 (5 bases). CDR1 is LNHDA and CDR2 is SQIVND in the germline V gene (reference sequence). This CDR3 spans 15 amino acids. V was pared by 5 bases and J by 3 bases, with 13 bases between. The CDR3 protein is CASSPQWGANEKLFF. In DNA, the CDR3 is TGTGCCAGTAGTCCTCAGTGGGGCGCTAATGAAAAACTGTTTTTT.

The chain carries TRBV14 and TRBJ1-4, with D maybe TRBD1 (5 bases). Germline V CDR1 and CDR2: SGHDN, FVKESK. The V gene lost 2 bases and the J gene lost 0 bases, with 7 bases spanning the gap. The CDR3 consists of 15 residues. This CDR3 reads CASSQRGATNEKLFF. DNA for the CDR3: TGTGCCAGCAGCCAACGGGGGGCAACTAATGAAAAACTGTTTTTT.

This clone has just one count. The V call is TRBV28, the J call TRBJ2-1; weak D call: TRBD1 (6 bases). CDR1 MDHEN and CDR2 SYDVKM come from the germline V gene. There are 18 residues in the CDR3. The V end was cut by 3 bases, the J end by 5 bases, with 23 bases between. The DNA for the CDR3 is TGTGCCAGCAGTTTGCTCCTTACAGGGTCGGGACCGAACAATGAGCAGTTCTTC. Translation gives CASSLLLTGSGPNNEQFF.

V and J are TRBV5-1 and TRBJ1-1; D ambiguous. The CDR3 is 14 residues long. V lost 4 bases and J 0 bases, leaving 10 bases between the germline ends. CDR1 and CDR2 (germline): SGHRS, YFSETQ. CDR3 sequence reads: CASSKAEMNTEAFF. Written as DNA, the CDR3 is TGCGCCAGCAGCAAAGCTGAGATGAACACTGAAGCTTTCTTT.

CDR3 sequence: CAWSRGSAGAAGWETQYF. The CDR3 nucleotides read TGTGCCTGGAGCCGGGGGTCGGCGGGAGCCGCGGGATGGGAGACCCAGTACTTC. V gene TRBV30 combines with J gene TRBJ2-5; TRBD2 matches 7 bases. V shed 3 bases and J 5 bases; nucleotides not matched to a gene: 21. CDR3 length: 18 amino acids. Per the germline V gene, CDR1 is GTSNPN and CDR2 is SVGIG (reference sequence).

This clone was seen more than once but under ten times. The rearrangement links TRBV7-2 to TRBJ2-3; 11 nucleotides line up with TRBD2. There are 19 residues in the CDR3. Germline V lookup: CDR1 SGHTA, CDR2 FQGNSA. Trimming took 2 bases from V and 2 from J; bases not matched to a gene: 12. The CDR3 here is CASSLLSSGRMGITDTQYF. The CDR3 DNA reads TGTGCCAGCAGCTTATTGTCTAGCGGGAGGATGGGGATCACAGATACGCAGTATTTT.

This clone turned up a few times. This CDR3 reads CASSVQGGTGGYNEQFF. CDR3 sequence (DNA): TGTGCCAGTAGTGTCCAAGGGGGGACAGGGGGCTACAATGAGCAGTTCTTC. The V and J genes are TRBV19 and TRBJ2-1; 11 bases map to TRBD1. The length of the CDR3 is 17 residues. The V gene end was trimmed by 5 bases and the J gene end by 3 bases; junction bases not matched to a gene: 9. Germline values: CDR1 LNHDA, CDR2 SQIVND (reference sequence).

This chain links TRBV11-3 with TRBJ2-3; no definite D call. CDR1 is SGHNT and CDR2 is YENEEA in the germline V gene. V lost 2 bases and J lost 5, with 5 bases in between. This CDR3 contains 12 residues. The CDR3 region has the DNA TGTGCCAGCAGCTTACGTAGAGATACGCAGTATTTT. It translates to CASSLRRDTQYF.

The CDR3 here is CASSLVGTRFKYF. CDR3 in DNA: TGTGCCAGCAGCTTAGTGGGCACCCGCTTTAAGTACTTC. The chain has TRBV7-9 and TRBJ2-5; unclear D gene. Trimming took off 1 base at V and 12 bases at J, with 15 bases between the two ends. This CDR3 comprises 13 residues. CDR1 is SEHNR and CDR2 is FQNEAQ in the germline V gene (reference sequence).

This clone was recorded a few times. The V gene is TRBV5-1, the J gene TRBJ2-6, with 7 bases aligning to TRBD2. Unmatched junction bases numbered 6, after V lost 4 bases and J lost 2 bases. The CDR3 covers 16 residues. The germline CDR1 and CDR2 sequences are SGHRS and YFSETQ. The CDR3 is CASSQQAGPGANVLTF. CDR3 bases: TGCGCCAGCAGCCAACAAGCGGGACCTGGGGCCAACGTCCTGACTTTC.

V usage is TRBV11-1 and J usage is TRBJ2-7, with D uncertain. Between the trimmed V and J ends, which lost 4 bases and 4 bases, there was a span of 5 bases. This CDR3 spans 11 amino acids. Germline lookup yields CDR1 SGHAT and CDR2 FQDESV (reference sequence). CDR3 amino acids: CASSYEYEQYF. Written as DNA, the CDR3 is TGTGCCAGCAGCTATGAGTACGAGCAGTACTTC.

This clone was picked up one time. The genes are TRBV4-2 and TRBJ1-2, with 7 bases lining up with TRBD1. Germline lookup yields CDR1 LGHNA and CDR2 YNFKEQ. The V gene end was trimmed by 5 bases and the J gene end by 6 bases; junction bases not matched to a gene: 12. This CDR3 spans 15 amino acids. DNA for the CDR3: TGTGCCAGCAGCGACGGAGGACAGGCTTATCATGGCTACACCTTC. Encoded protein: CASSDGGQAYHGYTF.

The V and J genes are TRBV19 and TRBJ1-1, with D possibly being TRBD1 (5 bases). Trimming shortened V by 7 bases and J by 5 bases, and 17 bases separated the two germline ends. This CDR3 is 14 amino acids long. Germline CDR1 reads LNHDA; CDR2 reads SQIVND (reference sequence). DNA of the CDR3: TGTGCCAGTAATTCGGCAGCGGGGGGGACTGAAGCTTTCTTT. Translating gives CASNSAAGGTEAFF.

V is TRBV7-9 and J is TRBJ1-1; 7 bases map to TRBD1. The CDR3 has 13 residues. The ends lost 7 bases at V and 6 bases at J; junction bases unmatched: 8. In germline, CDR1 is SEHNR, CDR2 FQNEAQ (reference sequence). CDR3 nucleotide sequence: TGTGCCAGCAACAAAGACAGGGTGCCTGAAGCTTTCTTT. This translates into CASNKDRVPEAFF.

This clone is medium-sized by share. CDR3 bases: TGTGCCAGCAGTCAGGGTTTTGGCCAGCCCCAGCATTTT. The encoded protein is CASSQGFGQPQHF. V is TRBV6-5 and J is TRBJ1-5, with a weak D call TRBD1 (5 bases). V lost 5 bases and J lost 7, with 12 bases in between. Germline V gene lookup returns CDR1 MNHEY and CDR2 SVGAGI. This CDR3 has 13 amino acids.

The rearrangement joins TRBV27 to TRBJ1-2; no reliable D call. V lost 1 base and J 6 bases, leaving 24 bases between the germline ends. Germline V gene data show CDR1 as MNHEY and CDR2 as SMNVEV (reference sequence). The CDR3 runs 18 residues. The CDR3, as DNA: TGTGCCAGCAGTTTATTTGTCGGGGATAACTATCCCCACGATGGCTACACCTTC. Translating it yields CASSLFVGDNYPHDGYTF.

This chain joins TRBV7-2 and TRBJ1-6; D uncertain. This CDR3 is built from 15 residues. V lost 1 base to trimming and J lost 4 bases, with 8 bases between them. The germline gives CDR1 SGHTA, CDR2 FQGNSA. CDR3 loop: CASSLGAIYNSPLHF. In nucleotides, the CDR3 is TGTGCCAGCAGCTTAGGGGCTATTTATAATTCACCCCTCCACTTT.

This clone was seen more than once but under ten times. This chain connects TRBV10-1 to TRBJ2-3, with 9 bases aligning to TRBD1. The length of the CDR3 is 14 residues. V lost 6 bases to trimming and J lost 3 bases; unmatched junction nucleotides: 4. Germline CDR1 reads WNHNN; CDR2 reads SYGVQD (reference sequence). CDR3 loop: CASSDRGVTDTQYF. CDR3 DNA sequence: TGCGCCAGCAGCGACAGGGGGGTAACAGATACGCAGTATTTT.

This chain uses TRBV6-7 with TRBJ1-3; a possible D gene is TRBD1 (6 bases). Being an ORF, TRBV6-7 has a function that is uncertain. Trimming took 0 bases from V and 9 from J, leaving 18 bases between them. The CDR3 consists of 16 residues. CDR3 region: CASSYSTYTGSSTIYF. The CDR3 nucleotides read TGTGCCAGCAGTTACTCGACATATACAGGGAGTAGCACCATATATTTT.

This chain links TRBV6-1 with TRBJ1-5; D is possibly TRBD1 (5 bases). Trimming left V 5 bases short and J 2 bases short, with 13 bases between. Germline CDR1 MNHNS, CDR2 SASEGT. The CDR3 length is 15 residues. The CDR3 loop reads CASSRGSGGNQPQHF. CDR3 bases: TGTGCCAGCAGTAGGGGCTCGGGGGGCAATCAGCCCCAGCATTTT.

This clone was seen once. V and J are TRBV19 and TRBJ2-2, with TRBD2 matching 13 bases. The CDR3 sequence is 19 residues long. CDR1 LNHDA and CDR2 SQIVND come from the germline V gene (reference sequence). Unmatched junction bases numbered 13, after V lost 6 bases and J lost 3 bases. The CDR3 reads CASRGSPGLAGVHTGELFF. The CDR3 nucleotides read TGTGCCAGTAGGGGCTCCCCCGGACTAGCGGGAGTGCACACCGGGGAGCTGTTTTTT.

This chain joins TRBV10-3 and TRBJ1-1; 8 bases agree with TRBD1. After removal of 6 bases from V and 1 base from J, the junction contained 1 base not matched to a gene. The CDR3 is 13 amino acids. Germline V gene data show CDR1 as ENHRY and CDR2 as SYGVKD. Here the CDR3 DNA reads TGTGCCATCAGAGGGACAGGGAACACTGAAGCTTTCTTT. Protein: CAIRGTGNTEAFF.

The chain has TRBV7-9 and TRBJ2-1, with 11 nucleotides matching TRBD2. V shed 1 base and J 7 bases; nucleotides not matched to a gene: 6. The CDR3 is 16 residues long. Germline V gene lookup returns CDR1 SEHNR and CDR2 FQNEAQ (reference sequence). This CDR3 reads CASSLGDSSGGNEQFF. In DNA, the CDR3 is TGTGCCAGCAGCTTAGGGGATTCTAGCGGGGGGAATGAGCAGTTCTTC.

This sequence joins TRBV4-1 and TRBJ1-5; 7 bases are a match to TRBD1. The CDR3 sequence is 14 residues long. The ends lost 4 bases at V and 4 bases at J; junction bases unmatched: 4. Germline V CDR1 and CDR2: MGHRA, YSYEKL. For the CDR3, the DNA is TGCGCCAGCAGCCCGTTACAGGGGAATCAGCCCCAGCATTTT. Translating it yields CASSPLQGNQPQHF.

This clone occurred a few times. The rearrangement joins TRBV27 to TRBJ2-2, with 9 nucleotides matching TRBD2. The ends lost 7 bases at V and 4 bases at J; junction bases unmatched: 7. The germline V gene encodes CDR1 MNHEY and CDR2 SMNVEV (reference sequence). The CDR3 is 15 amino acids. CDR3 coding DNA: TGTGCCAGCATGACTAGCGGTTTAACCACCGGGGAGCTGTTTTTT. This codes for CASMTSGLTTGELFF.

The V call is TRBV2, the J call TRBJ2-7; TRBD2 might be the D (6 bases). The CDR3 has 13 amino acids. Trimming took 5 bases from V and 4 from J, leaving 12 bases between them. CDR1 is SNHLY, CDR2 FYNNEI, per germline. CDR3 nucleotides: TGTGCCAGCAGTACCGTCCGGGGGTACGAGCAGTACTTC. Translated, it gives CASSTVRGYEQYF.

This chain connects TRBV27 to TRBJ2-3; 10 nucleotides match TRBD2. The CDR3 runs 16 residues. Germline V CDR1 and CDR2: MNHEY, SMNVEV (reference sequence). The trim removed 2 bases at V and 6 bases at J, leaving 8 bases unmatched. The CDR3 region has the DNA TGTGCCAGCAGTTTACGGCTAGCGGGAGAGGGTGATACGCAGTATTTT. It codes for CASSLRLAGEGDTQYF.

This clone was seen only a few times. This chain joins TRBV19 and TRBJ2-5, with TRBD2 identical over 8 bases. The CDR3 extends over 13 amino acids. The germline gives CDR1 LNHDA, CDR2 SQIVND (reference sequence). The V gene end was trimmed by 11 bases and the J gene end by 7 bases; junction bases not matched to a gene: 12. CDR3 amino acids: CAAAGGHGWTQYF. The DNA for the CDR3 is TGTGCCGCGGCGGGGGGACATGGGTGGACCCAGTACTTC.